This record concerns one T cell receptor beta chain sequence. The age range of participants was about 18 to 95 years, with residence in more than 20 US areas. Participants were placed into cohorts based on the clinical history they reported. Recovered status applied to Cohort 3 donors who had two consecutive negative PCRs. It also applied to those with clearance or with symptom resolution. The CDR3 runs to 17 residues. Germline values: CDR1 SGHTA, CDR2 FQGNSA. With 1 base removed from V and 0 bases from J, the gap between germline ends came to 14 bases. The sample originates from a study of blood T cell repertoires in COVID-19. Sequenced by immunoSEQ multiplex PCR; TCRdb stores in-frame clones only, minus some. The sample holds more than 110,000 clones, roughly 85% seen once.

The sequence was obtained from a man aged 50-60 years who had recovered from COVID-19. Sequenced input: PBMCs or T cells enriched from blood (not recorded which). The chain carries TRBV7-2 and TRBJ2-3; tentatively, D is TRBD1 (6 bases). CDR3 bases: TGTGCCAGCAGCTTAGTGGCCAGGGGAACTAGCACAGATACGCAGTATTTT. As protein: CASSLVARGTSTDTQYF.